This entry describes one T cell receptor beta chain. Its target is not known. Production of TCR beta libraries used UMI-labeled 5' RACE as the method. TCRdb reprocessed the 5' RACE reads, keeping one entry per CDR3 protein, no DNA. The sample's table shows approximately 12,000 distinct CDR3 sequences. This sample stems from a study of human CD8 memory T cell subsets. Overall study findings and caveats: Chao1 estimates hinted that stem-like memory T cells outstripped precursor exhausted T cells in diversity. T cell repertoires from the stem-like memory and precursor exhausted subsets showed minimal mutual overlap. Precursor exhausted T cells and stem-like memory T cells were similarly highly diverse, while effector memory cells were not.

It was negative magnetic separation that enriched the total CD8+ T cells. Material: CD8+ T cells from PBMCs. This TCR was recovered from a human donor in good health.

CDR3 residues: CASTLAGGRDTQYF. This chain links TRBV7-8 with TRBJ2-3; there is no DNA to check the TCRdb D call of TRBD2. The CDR3 loop spans 14 amino acids. The V gene's germline CDR1 is SGHVS and CDR2 FQNEAQ.